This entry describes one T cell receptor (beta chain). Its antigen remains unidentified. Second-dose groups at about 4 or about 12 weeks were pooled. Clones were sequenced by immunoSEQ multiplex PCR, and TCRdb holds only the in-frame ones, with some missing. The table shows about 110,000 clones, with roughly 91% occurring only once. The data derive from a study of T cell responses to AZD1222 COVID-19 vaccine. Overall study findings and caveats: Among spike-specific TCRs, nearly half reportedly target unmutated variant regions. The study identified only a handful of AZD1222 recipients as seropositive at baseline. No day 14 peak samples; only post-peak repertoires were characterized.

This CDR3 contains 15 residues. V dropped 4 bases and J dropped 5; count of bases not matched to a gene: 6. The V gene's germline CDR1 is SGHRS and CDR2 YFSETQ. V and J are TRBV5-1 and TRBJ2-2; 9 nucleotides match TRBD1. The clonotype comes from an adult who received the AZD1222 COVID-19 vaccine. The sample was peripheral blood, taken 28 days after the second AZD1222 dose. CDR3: CASSTETGGTGELFF. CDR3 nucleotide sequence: TGCGCCAGCAGCACCGAGACAGGGGGAACCGGGGAGCTGTTTTTT.